What follows are 24 T cell receptor beta chains derived from one specimen sequenced in a study of cytomegalovirus exposure and HLA in healthy donors. The data were produced by immunoSEQ multiplex PCR, yet TCRdb's version contains in-frame clones alone and is incomplete. The repertoire has under 150,000 clones, around 87% of them found once; the top ten carry approximately 8.7%. Sequencing used PBMCs. Receptors originate from a young man in good health and CMV-seropositive.

The sample holds one count of this clone. The chain employs TRBV6-5 and TRBJ1-5; D unclear. Trimming removed 0 bases from V and 0 bases from J, with 6 bases in between. CDR1 is MNHEY and CDR2 is SVGAGI in the germline V gene. The CDR3 length is 15 residues. This CDR3 reads CASSYSSNSNQPQHF. CDR3 sequence (DNA): TGTGCCAGCAGTTACTCGTCCAATAGCAATCAGCCCCAGCATTTT.

This chain links TRBV5-6 with TRBJ1-5; D perhaps matches TRBD1 (5 bases). There are 15 residues in the CDR3. V was trimmed by 4 bases and J by 1 base, leaving 12 bases between them. The germline gives CDR1 SGHDT, CDR2 YYEEEE. The CDR3 region is CASSPRGRSNQPQHF. The CDR3 region has the DNA TGTGCCAGCAGCCCACGGGGGAGAAGCAATCAGCCCCAGCATTTT.

The genes are TRBV11-2 and TRBJ2-7; D gene unclear. Looked up from germline, CDR1 is SGHAT and CDR2 is FQNNGV. V lost 0 bases, J lost 3 bases, and 12 bases lay in between. The CDR3 totals 15 residues. The chain's CDR3 is CASSLEHTDLYEQYF. CDR3 in DNA: TGTGCCAGCAGCTTAGAGCACACCGATCTCTACGAGCAGTACTTC.

In its sample, this clone was seen once. The chain couples TRBV6-1 to TRBJ1-2; possibly TRBD1 for D (5 bases). Germline V gene lookup returns CDR1 MNHNS and CDR2 SASEGT. CDR3 length: 13 amino acids. V shed 8 bases and J shed 13 bases, with 23 bases lying between them. DNA of the CDR3: TGTGCCAGCTGCTTTGGGGCAGCAACCTCCTTCACCTTC. It encodes CASCFGAATSFTF.

This clone came up once. This sequence joins TRBV5-8 and TRBJ2-7; 12 bases align to TRBD2. CDR1 is SGHTS, CDR2 YDEGEE, per germline. This CDR3 is built from 16 residues. J gave up 5 bases and V 0 bases, and 6 bases lay outside the gene matches. In DNA, the CDR3 is TGTGCCAGCAGCTTGGCAGGACTAGCGGGACGCCACGAGCAGTACTTC. Its protein product is CASSLAGLAGRHEQYF.

This clone has just one count. V gene TRBV29-1 combines with J gene TRBJ2-3, with D possibly being TRBD2 (6 bases). This CDR3 is built from 15 residues. Germline values: CDR1 SQVTM, CDR2 ANQGSEA. The ends were cut back, 2 bases at V and 1 base at J, with 13 bases in the middle. CDR3 nucleotide sequence: TGCAGCGTTGAACCCTCGGGAGACGGCACAGATACGCAGTATTTT. It translates to CSVEPSGDGTDTQYF.

V and J are TRBV6-1 and TRBJ2-7; 8 bases align to TRBD1. J lost 4 bases, V lost 5 bases, and 10 bases had no gene match. The CDR3 totals 15 residues. Germline V CDR1 and CDR2: MNHNS, SASEGT. The CDR3 protein is CASSTSGTGGYEQYF. The CDR3 DNA sequence: TGTGCCAGCAGTACCTCGGGGACAGGAGGATACGAGCAGTACTTC.

The CDR3 loop reads CAIRRTDEQFF. Here the CDR3 DNA reads TGTGCCATCAGGCGGACAGATGAGCAGTTCTTC. The V gene is TRBV10-3, the J gene TRBJ2-1; tentatively, D is TRBD1 (6 bases). The CDR3 spans 11 residues. The ends were cut back, 6 bases at V and 8 bases at J, with 8 bases in the middle. Germline values: CDR1 ENHRY, CDR2 SYGVKD.

The chain has TRBV15 and TRBJ2-1, with D uncertain. This CDR3 spans 14 amino acids. V was clipped by 3 bases and J by 4 bases, with 10 bases between them. Germline loops: CDR1 LNHNV, CDR2 YYDKDF (reference sequence). The CDR3, as DNA: TGTGCCACCAGCAGCCCTAGGAGTTACAATGAGCAGTTCTTC. Residues: CATSSPRSYNEQFF.

This clone was observed once. The genes are TRBV5-1 and TRBJ1-5; D perhaps matches TRBD1 (5 bases). With 4 bases removed from V and 7 bases from J, the gap between germline ends came to 21 bases. This CDR3 comprises 16 residues. From germline, CDR1 is SGHRS and CDR2 YFSETQ. The CDR3: CASSPTWGVPDQPQHF. CDR3 sequence (DNA): TGCGCCAGCAGCCCTACTTGGGGGGTCCCCGACCAGCCCCAGCATTTT.

This chain joins TRBV27 and TRBJ2-7; D may be TRBD1 (5 bases). CDR1 is MNHEY, CDR2 SMNVEV, per germline (reference sequence). The CDR3 sequence is 16 residues long. Trimming removed 6 bases at V and 0 bases at J, with 18 bases between. DNA of the CDR3: TGTGCCAGCAGGCCAGTCACAGGTCAGGGCTCCTACGAGCAGTACTTC. Encoded protein: CASRPVTGQGSYEQYF.

The V call is TRBV2, the J call TRBJ2-1; 9 bases are a match to TRBD2. J lost 4 bases, V lost 4 bases, and 2 bases had no gene match. The CDR3 sequence is 14 residues long. The germline V gene encodes CDR1 SNHLY and CDR2 FYNNEI. CDR3 in amino acids: CASSVTSGYNEQFF. CDR3 DNA sequence: TGTGCCAGCAGTGTAACTAGCGGGTACAATGAGCAGTTCTTC.

The chain joins TRBV5-6 to TRBJ2-7; 10 nucleotides agree with TRBD1. Trimming cost V 1 base and J 2 bases; bases outside gene matches: 12. The germline gives CDR1 SGHDT, CDR2 YYEEEE. This CDR3 is built from 18 residues. The CDR3 nucleotides read TGTGCCAGCAGCTTGTCTAGGACAGGGGGTCTTAATCCCTACGAGCAGTACTTC. Translating gives CASSLSRTGGLNPYEQYF.

V gene TRBV6-1 combines with J gene TRBJ1-3; 8 positions agree with TRBD1. V shed 5 bases, J shed 8 bases, and the junction held 8 bases outside the gene matches. The CDR3 extends over 14 amino acids. In germline, CDR1 is MNHNS, CDR2 SASEGT. CDR3 protein: CASSPDRGGHTIYF. The CDR3 DNA sequence: TGTGCCAGCAGTCCTGACAGGGGAGGCCACACCATATATTTT.

The rearrangement links TRBV6-6 to TRBJ2-1, with 10 bases aligning to TRBD2. The CDR3 spans 14 residues. The J segment lost 5 bases and the V segment lost 3 bases, leaving 1 base of the junction unmatched. Germline V gene data show CDR1 as MNHNY and CDR2 as SVGAGI (reference sequence). The CDR3 DNA reads TGTGCCAGCAGTTATCTAGCGGGGGACAATGAGCAGTTCTTC. Translating gives CASSYLAGDNEQFF.

The chain carries TRBV18 and TRBJ1-2, with D possibly TRBD1 on 5 matching bases. The CDR3 extends over 15 amino acids. Germline CDR1 KGHSH, CDR2 LQKENI. The ends were cut back, 0 bases at V and 1 base at J, with 9 bases in the middle. As DNA, the CDR3 is TGTGCCAGCTCACCACCCGGGACTTTTAACTATGGCTACACCTTC. Its translation: CASSPPGTFNYGYTF.

The chain employs TRBV5-6 and TRBJ2-1; D remains unclear. The CDR3 contains 17 residues. Trimming pared 0 bases from V and 8 bases from J, leaving 21 bases between. Looked up from germline, CDR1 is SGHDT and CDR2 is YYEEEE. The CDR3, as DNA: TGTGCCAGCAGCTTGGGTTTATCCTCCCGAGGTTTCGATGAGCAGTTCTTC. Translating it yields CASSLGLSSRGFDEQFF.

The chain carries TRBV9 and TRBJ2-3; D ambiguous. V was cut by 1 base and J by 4 bases, with 10 bases left in between. The length of the CDR3 is 14 residues. CDR1 is SGDLS, CDR2 YYNGEE, per germline. DNA for the CDR3: TGTGCCAGCAGCGTAACTTCCGTGGCAGATACGCAGTATTTT. Translated, it gives CASSVTSVADTQYF.

V usage is TRBV30 and J usage is TRBJ1-1; no clear D gene. V lost 4 bases, J lost 7 bases, and 10 bases lay in between. Germline CDR1 reads GTSNPN; CDR2 reads SVGIG (reference sequence). The CDR3 runs to 11 residues. The CDR3 DNA is TGTGCCTGGACCTTTGGGCGTGAAGCTTTCTTT. Protein product: CAWTFGREAFF.

V is TRBV5-1 and J is TRBJ1-5; possible D gene TRBD1, 6 bases. The germline V gene encodes CDR1 SGHRS and CDR2 YFSETQ. V was trimmed by 4 bases and J by 3 bases, leaving 11 bases between them. The CDR3 has 14 residues. In DNA form, the CDR3 reads TGCGCCAGCAGCCCAGCGGGGGCCAATCAGCCCCAGCATTTT. It specifies CASSPAGANQPQHF.

This clone has just one count. V gene TRBV20-1 combines with J gene TRBJ1-4; TRBD1 agrees at 8 bases. CDR1 and CDR2 from the germline V gene are DFQATT and SNEGSKA (reference sequence). This CDR3 contains 11 residues. With 6 bases clipped from V and 8 bases from J, the junction kept 2 bases outside the gene matches. The CDR3 region has the DNA TGCAGTGCCAGGGGGCTGGAAAAACTGTTTTTT. Translating it yields CSARGLEKLFF.

In this sample, this clone turned up once. The gene calls are TRBV6-5 and TRBJ2-2; D call uncertain. Trimming took off 6 bases at V and 3 bases at J, with 5 bases between the two ends. Germline lookup yields CDR1 MNHEY and CDR2 SVGAGI. This CDR3 contains 12 residues. CDR3 in DNA: TGTGCCAGCAGAACTTACACCGGGGAGCTGTTTTTT. This sequence encodes CASRTYTGELFF.

V gene TRBV5-4 combines with J gene TRBJ2-7; D unresolved. CDR3 size: 14 residues. Between the trimmed V and J ends, which lost 0 bases and 4 bases, there was a span of 11 bases. Germline V gene data show CDR1 as SGHNT and CDR2 as YYREEE (reference sequence). CDR3: CASSLGAAPYEQYF. In DNA form, the CDR3 reads TGTGCCAGCAGCTTGGGGGCCGCTCCTTACGAGCAGTACTTC.

J is TRBJ1-1 and V is TRBV5-1; D perhaps matches TRBD1 (5 bases). CDR1 SGHRS and CDR2 YFSETQ come from the germline V gene. Trimming took off 4 bases at V and 5 bases at J, with 9 bases between the two ends. The CDR3 loop spans 12 amino acids. The DNA for the CDR3 is TGCGCCAGCAGCCCCGCAGGGACTGAAGCTTTCTTT. Protein: CASSPAGTEAFF.